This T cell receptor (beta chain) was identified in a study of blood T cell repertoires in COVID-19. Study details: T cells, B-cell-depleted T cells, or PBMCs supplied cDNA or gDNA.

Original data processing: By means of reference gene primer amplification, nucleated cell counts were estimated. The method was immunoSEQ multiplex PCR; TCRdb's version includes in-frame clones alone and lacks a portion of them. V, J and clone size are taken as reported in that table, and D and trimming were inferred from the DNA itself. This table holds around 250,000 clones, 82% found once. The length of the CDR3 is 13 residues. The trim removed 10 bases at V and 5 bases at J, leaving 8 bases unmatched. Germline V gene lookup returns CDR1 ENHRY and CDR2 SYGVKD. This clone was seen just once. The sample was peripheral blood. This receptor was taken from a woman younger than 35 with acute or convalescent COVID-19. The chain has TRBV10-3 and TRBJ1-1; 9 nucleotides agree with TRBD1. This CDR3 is CATQEQGATEAFF. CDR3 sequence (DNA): TGTGCCACTCAGGAACAGGGGGCTACTGAAGCTTTCTTT.